The 31 T cell receptor beta chains below all came from one sample that was sequenced in a study of blood T cell repertoires in COVID-19. Sequenced by immunoSEQ multiplex PCR; TCRdb stores in-frame clones only, minus some. The profile shows 330,000 or so clones, approximately 86% of them singletons. Sequencing input: peripheral blood. The receptors here all came from a man younger than 40 with COVID-19, enrolled during active disease.

V gene TRBV28 combines with J gene TRBJ2-7; 16 nucleotides agree with TRBD2. The CDR3 runs to 15 residues. The J segment lost 2 bases and the V segment lost 10 bases, leaving 5 bases of the junction unmatched. Germline CDR1 is MDHEN and CDR2 is SYDVKM. In DNA, the CDR3 is TGTGCCACGGGACTAGCGGGAGGGCCCCCCTACGAGCAGTACTTC. Protein sequence: CATGLAGGPPYEQYF.

The rearrangement uses TRBV28 and TRBJ1-1; D uncertain. From germline, CDR1 is MDHEN and CDR2 SYDVKM. The germline V and J ends were trimmed by 6 bases and 7 bases, with 12 bases remaining between them. This CDR3 has 12 amino acids. The CDR3 spells CASSYRINEAFF. The CDR3 nucleotides are TGTGCCAGCAGCTACCGCATTAATGAAGCTTTCTTT.

This clone was detected only a few times. The J gene is TRBJ2-7, the V gene TRBV6-5; 7 nucleotides agree with TRBD1. The trim removed 4 bases at V and 0 bases at J, leaving 6 bases unmatched. In germline, CDR1 is MNHEY, CDR2 SVGAGI. This CDR3 has 15 amino acids. The CDR3 DNA reads TGTGCCAGCAGTTTCTTGACAGGGAGCTCCTACGAGCAGTACTTC. Translated, it gives CASSFLTGSSYEQYF.

To note about this clone: Other DNA sequences within the sample encode an identical CDR3. V and J are TRBV28 and TRBJ2-7; 9 positions agree with TRBD1. Germline CDR1 reads MDHEN; CDR2 reads SYDVKM. CDR3 size: 15 residues. The junction had 6 bases not matched to a gene; V was cut back by 4 bases and J by 2 bases. CDR3 protein: CASSSPGTGTYEQYF. The CDR3 coding sequence is TGTGCCAGCAGTTCCCCCGGGACAGGGACCTACGAGCAGTACTTC. Complete variable domain (other parts from reference TRBV28 and TRBJ2-7): DVKVTQSSRYLVKRTGEKVFLECVQDMDHENMFWYRQDPGLGLRLIYFSYDVKMKEKGDIPEGYSVSREKKERFSLILESASTNQTSMYLCASSSPGTGTYEQYFGPGTRLTVT.

This chain uses TRBV6-2 or TRBV6-3 with TRBJ2-7; 9 positions match TRBD2. The CDR3 totals 16 residues. The germline V gene has CDR1 MNHEY and CDR2 SVGEGT. After removal of 0 bases from V and 3 bases from J, the junction contained 6 bases not matched to a gene. CDR3 in DNA: TGTGCCAGCAGTTACTCACCTAGCGGGGTTAACTACGAGCAGTACTTC. Protein product: CASSYSPSGVNYEQYF.

The chain combines TRBV18 with TRBJ1-2; D call uncertain. Germline V CDR1 and CDR2: KGHSH, LQKENI. Trimming left V 3 bases short and J 3 bases short, with 8 bases between. The CDR3 length is 13 residues. The CDR3, as DNA: TGTGCCAGCTCACCGGACGGGGACTATGGCTACACCTTC. It yields the protein CASSPDGDYGYTF.

The rearrangement joins TRBV15 to TRBJ2-5, with no clear D. Trimming removed 1 base from V and 2 bases from J, with 8 bases in between. The CDR3 totals 14 residues. Germline loops: CDR1 LNHNV, CDR2 YYDKDF (reference sequence). The CDR3 region is CATSRGADQETQYF. DNA for the CDR3: TGTGCCACCAGCAGAGGGGCTGATCAAGAGACCCAGTACTTC.

This clone occurred once. This sequence joins TRBV27 and TRBJ1-6; 7 nucleotides align to TRBD1. V lost 6 bases and J lost 6; bases outside the gene matches: 8. Germline V gene sequence: CDR1 MNHEY, CDR2 SMNVEV (reference sequence). This CDR3 contains 15 residues. This chain's CDR3 is CASRINRGINSPLHF. The CDR3 region has the DNA TGTGCCAGCAGAATAAACAGGGGAATTAATTCACCCCTCCACTTT.

The chain carries TRBV7-2 and TRBJ2-5, with 10 bases aligning to TRBD1. Germline values: CDR1 SGHTA, CDR2 FQGNSA. The CDR3 has 15 residues. The V and J ends lost 1 base and 4 bases, in that order; junction bases with no gene match: 3. DNA of the CDR3: TGTGCCAGCAGCTTAGAAGGGACAGGGGTAGAGACCCAGTACTTC. Translated, it gives CASSLEGTGVETQYF. Full variable domain (missing parts from reference TRBV7-2 and TRBJ2-5): GAGVSQSPSNKVTEKGKDVELRCDPISGHTALYWYRQSLGQGLEFLIYFQGNSAPDKSGLPSDRFSAERTGGSVSTLTIQRTQQEDSAVYLCASSLEGTGVETQYFGPGTRLLVL.

The rearrangement joins TRBV11-1 to TRBJ2-5, with 12 bases lining up with TRBD2. CDR1 is SGHAT, CDR2 FQDESV, per germline (reference sequence). Trimming removed 4 bases from V and 4 bases from J; junction bases left unmatched: 7. This CDR3 has 16 residues. The CDR3 is CASSSAPSGGGETQYF. The CDR3 coding sequence is TGTGCCAGCAGCTCCGCCCCTAGCGGGGGGGGAGAGACCCAGTACTTC.

This clone was counted a few times. The V gene is TRBV30, the J gene TRBJ1-2; maybe TRBD1 (6 bases). Germline assignment: CDR1 GTSNPN and CDR2 SVGIG (reference sequence). V was trimmed by 2 bases and J by 6 bases, leaving 19 bases between them. The length of the CDR3 is 15 residues. The CDR3 protein is CAWSPRDTLAHGYTF. The CDR3 DNA reads as TGTGCCTGGAGTCCTCGGGACACATTGGCTCATGGCTACACCTTC.

The rearrangement joins TRBV4-3 to TRBJ2-2; weak D call: TRBD1 (7 bases). The CDR3 loop spans 17 amino acids. The V gene lost 1 base and the J gene lost 2 bases, with 14 bases spanning the gap. The germline CDR1 and CDR2 sequences are LGHNA and YSLEER. CDR3 residues: CASSQVGGQLNTGELFF. DNA for the CDR3: TGCGCCAGCAGCCAAGTCGGGGGACAGTTAAACACCGGGGAGCTGTTTTTT.

This clone occurred a few times. The V call is TRBV18, the J call TRBJ2-3; 8 bases map to TRBD1. Per germline, CDR1 KGHSH and CDR2 LQKENI. V lost 3 bases to trimming and J lost 4 bases; unmatched junction nucleotides: 9. The CDR3 spans 16 residues. In DNA form, the CDR3 reads TGTGCCAGCTCACCCCAGGGGGCGCAAGGGTCAGATACGCAGTATTTT. Amino acid sequence: CASSPQGAQGSDTQYF.

The chain uses TRBV19 and TRBJ1-2; 8 bases fit TRBD1. From germline, CDR1 is LNHDA and CDR2 SQIVND (reference sequence). This CDR3 has 14 residues. The ends lost 6 bases at V and 4 bases at J; junction bases unmatched: 7. The CDR3: CASRAQDRAYGYTF. DNA for the CDR3: TGTGCCAGTAGAGCCCAGGACAGGGCCTATGGCTACACCTTC.

This chain joins TRBV5-1 and TRBJ2-5; the D gene is possibly TRBD1 (8 bases). The CDR3 extends over 16 amino acids. The germline CDR1 and CDR2 sequences are SGHRS and YFSETQ. Trimming shortened V by 4 bases and J by 2 bases, and 18 bases separated the two germline ends. The CDR3 DNA follows: TGCGCCAGCAGCCAGGGGGGGACAGGACCACAAGAGACCCAGTACTTC. Translation gives CASSQGGTGPQETQYF.

The DNA of the CDR3 is TGTGCCAGCAGTTTTCAGCAGGGCTTCGGGGCCAACGTCCTGACTTTC. Translating it yields CASSFQQGFGANVLTF. The J gene is TRBJ2-6, the V gene TRBV28, with D maybe TRBD1 (5 bases). CDR3 size: 16 residues. The germline gives CDR1 MDHEN, CDR2 SYDVKM. Trimming pared 3 bases from V and 4 bases from J, leaving 13 bases between.

V usage is TRBV3-1 (or the pseudogene TRBV3-2) and J usage is TRBJ2-2, with 14 bases that match TRBD2. The V segment lost 4 bases and the J segment 6 bases; nucleotides outside the gene matches: 4. Germline values: CDR1 LGHDT, CDR2 YNNKEL (reference sequence). This CDR3 comprises 16 residues. CDR3 sequence: CASSRPTSGGAGELFF. CDR3 sequence (DNA): TGTGCCAGCAGCCGGCCGACTAGCGGGGGGGCCGGGGAGCTGTTTTTT.

The CDR3 DNA sequence: TGTGCCATCGGAGACCTCGGAAACACCATATATTTT. Protein product: CAIGDLGNTIYF. The chain joins TRBV10-3 to TRBJ1-3; D remains ambiguous. From germline, CDR1 is ENHRY and CDR2 SYGVKD. The CDR3 consists of 12 residues. Trimming removed 8 bases from V and 4 bases from J, with 9 bases in between.

CDR3 DNA: TGTGCCAGCAGCGTAGAAGGGACAGGGTCTTACAATGAGCAGTTCTTC. Translated, it gives CASSVEGTGSYNEQFF. J is TRBJ2-1 and V is TRBV9, with TRBD1 matching 9 bases. The CDR3 runs 16 residues. Looked up from germline, CDR1 is SGDLS and CDR2 is YYNGEE. The junction had 5 bases not matched to a gene; V was cut back by 0 bases and J by 4 bases.

The chain recombines TRBV5-1 with TRBJ2-1; 9 bases fit TRBD1. CDR1 SGHRS and CDR2 YFSETQ come from the germline V gene. The CDR3 contains 15 residues. After removal of 4 bases from V and 5 bases from J, the junction contained 7 bases not matched to a gene. CDR3 coding DNA: TGCGCCAGCAGCCCGGGACAGGGTATCAACAATGAGCAGTTCTTC. This encodes CASSPGQGINNEQFF. Full variable domain (missing parts from reference TRBV5-1 and TRBJ2-1): KAGVTQTPRYLIKTRGQQVTLSCSPISGHRSVSWYQQTPGQGLQFLFEYFSETQRNKGNFPGRFSGRQFSNSRSEMNVSTLELGDSALYLCASSPGQGINNEQFFGPGTRLTVL.

Comment on this clone: The junction and the germline gene differ at one end; a read error may be behind it. The CDR3 nucleotides are TGCGCCAGCAGCCAGTCCTATGGGGGACACCAAATCTTT. It is translated as CASSQSYGGHQIF. The chain uses TRBV4-3 and TRBJ1-6; tentative D call: TRBD1 (6 bases). Germline CDR1 and CDR2: LGHNA and YSLEER. The CDR3 has 13 residues.

This chain uses TRBV6-2 or TRBV6-3 with TRBJ2-5; 8 nucleotides agree with TRBD1. The CDR3 length is 15 residues. With 2 bases clipped from V and 5 bases from J, the junction kept 7 bases outside the gene matches. Germline values: CDR1 MNHEY, CDR2 SVGEGT. CDR3 loop: CASSYPTGGSETQYF. CDR3 in DNA: TGTGCCAGCAGTTACCCCACAGGGGGAAGTGAGACCCAGTACTTC.

The rearrangement links TRBV13 to TRBJ1-3; D gene ambiguous. V gave up 0 bases and J gave up 4 bases, with 7 bases separating them. The CDR3 runs 14 residues. Germline loops: CDR1 PRHDT, CDR2 FYEKMQ (reference sequence). The CDR3 bases are TGTGCCAGCAGCTTAGGCCGTAGAGGAAACACCATATATTTT. This translates into CASSLGRRGNTIYF.

The chain employs TRBV7-9 and TRBJ2-3; a possible D gene is TRBD2 (6 bases). The germline V and J ends were trimmed by 0 bases and 4 bases, with 17 bases remaining between them. The CDR3 runs to 17 residues. Germline CDR1 SEHNR, CDR2 FQNEAQ (reference sequence). DNA for the CDR3: TGTGCCAGCAGCTTAGCGCGAGGAGCGGGCGTGGCAGATACGCAGTATTTT. Amino acid sequence: CASSLARGAGVADTQYF.

The V gene is TRBV4-3, the J gene TRBJ1-5; no reliable D call. The CDR3 runs 13 residues. In germline, CDR1 is LGHNA, CDR2 YSLEER. The germline V and J ends were trimmed by 0 bases and 6 bases, with 6 bases remaining between them. The CDR3 here is CASSQDLAQPQHF. The DNA of the CDR3 is TGCGCCAGCAGCCAAGATTTAGCTCAGCCCCAGCATTTT.

The gene calls are TRBV30 and TRBJ2-7, with 12 bases matching TRBD1. Per germline, CDR1 GTSNPN and CDR2 SVGIG (reference sequence). The V segment lost 5 bases and the J segment 6 bases; nucleotides outside the gene matches: 8. The length of the CDR3 is 14 residues. This chain's CDR3 is CAWGTGTGGSEQYF. The CDR3 DNA is TGTGCCTGGGGGACCGGGACAGGGGGCTCCGAGCAGTACTTC. Combining the CDR3 with reference TRBV30 and TRBJ2-7 gives the whole variable domain SQTIHQWPATLVQPVGSPLSLECTVEGTSNPNLYWYRQAAGRGLQLLFYSVGIGQISSEVPQNLSASRPQDRQFILSSKKLLLSDSGFYLCAWGTGTGGSEQYFGPGTRLTVT.

In this sample, this clone turned up a few times. V and J are TRBV7-2 and TRBJ1-4, with unresolved D. This CDR3 has 14 amino acids. CDR1 and CDR2 from the germline V gene are SGHTA and FQGNSA. Trimming pared 8 bases from V and 3 bases from J, leaving 13 bases between. DNA for the CDR3: TGTGCCAGCGGACCCGGGAGAGCTAATGAAAAACTGTTTTTT. Protein product: CASGPGRANEKLFF.

The chain links TRBV6-5 to TRBJ2-7; a weak D match, TRBD2 (5 bases). The germline V gene has CDR1 MNHEY and CDR2 SVGAGI. V was clipped by 2 bases and J by 11 bases, with 10 bases between them. CDR3 length equals 11 residues. In nucleotides, the CDR3 is TGTGCCAGCAGTTACGAACTAGTAGAGTACTTC. This translates into CASSYELVEYF.

The chain uses TRBV29-1 and TRBJ2-7; TRBD1 matches 9 bases. Germline V gene data show CDR1 as SQVTM and CDR2 as ANQGSEA. CDR3 size: 14 residues. The ends lost 5 bases at V and 1 base at J; junction bases unmatched: 6. The CDR3 nucleotides are TGCAGCGTTACCTACAGGGGGCGGTCCTACGAGCAGTACTTC. Translated, it gives CSVTYRGRSYEQYF.

This chain connects TRBV6-5 to TRBJ2-2; D might be TRBD1 (5 bases). CDR3 length: 15 amino acids. V was cut by 4 bases and J by 0 bases, with 9 bases left in between. CDR1 is MNHEY, CDR2 SVGAGI, per germline. CDR3 nucleotides: TGTGCCAGCAGTTCAACAGGCGCGAACACCGGGGAGCTGTTTTTT. It is translated as CASSSTGANTGELFF.

This chain links TRBV18 with TRBJ1-2, with D unclear. Trimming shortened V by 2 bases and J by 4 bases, and 17 bases separated the two germline ends. Germline lookup yields CDR1 KGHSH and CDR2 LQKENI. The CDR3 has 16 amino acids. The CDR3 region is CASSPREGRIGYGYTF. CDR3 nucleotides: TGTGCCAGCTCACCAAGGGAAGGGAGGATAGGCTATGGCTACACCTTC.